This T cell receptor (beta chain) was identified during a study of blood T cell repertoires in COVID-19 (dated by TCRdb to about 2020). About the study as a whole: The collaborator samples originated in the United States, Italy and Spain and spanned the acute and convalescent phases of COVID-19. The repertoires were released in a freely available public database meant as a resource for research on the immune response to SARS-CoV-2. The samples were drawn from two sources: the first 160 participants of the ongoing ImmuneRACE study, and 1,000 to 1,500 subjects contributed by 6 global collaborators. The prospective study material was composed of cDNA or gDNA derived from T cells, B-cell-depleted T cells, or PBMCs. Where available, HLA class I and class II types were obtained from metadata supplied by the sample provider rather than from assay-based typing. The dataset comprised deeply sampled blood TCRbeta repertoires from subjects exposed to, actively infected with, or recovered from COVID-19. A de-identified subject ID, COVID-19 status, age in years and sex were almost always included in the sample metadata.

The germline V gene provides CDR1 KGHSH and CDR2 LQKENI. The CDR3 numbers 16 residues from cysteine through phenylalanine. CDR3 DNA only is kept here, 48 bases in frame from base 1. Trimming costs V 2 bases and J 1 base, and their ends lie 14 bases apart. For this clone: Its binding antigen is unknown. No base qualities exist here, and no much larger clone lies one base off it.

TCRbeta CDR3 regions were amplified from genomic DNA using the immunoSEQ Assay, a bias-controlled multiplex PCR. The original pipeline was this. Nucleated cell counts per sample were estimated from amplification of reference gene primers within the assay. To quantify the absolute abundance of each unique TCRbeta CDR3 rearrangement, sequence reads were collapsed and filtered. For each sample, productive Simpson clonality was calculated as the square root of Simpson's diversity index across productive rearrangements. This is the immuneACCESS table as TCRdb keeps it, with only in-frame sequences that have V and J called. A part of the clones is gone; compared with another copy, unresolved V genes explain less than half, and the rest is unexplained. For V, J and clone size, that table is used; D and trimming come from the DNA. In this sample the table shows roughly 350,000 clones, more than 70% of which occur a single time. The ten top clones hold approximately 7.3% of the sample.

Points the paper makes about the study in general: Clinical and demographic metadata were provided uncurated, with the amount varying by source and participant.

One collaborating source in Seattle enrolled patients during active infection and followed them longitudinally through the course of disease. Each collaborating institution followed its own protocols to collect whole blood in K2EDTA tubes. For TCRbeta analysis, collaborators shipped samples as frozen whole blood, isolated PBMCs, or DNA extracted from either of those sample types. The V gene is TRBV18 and the J gene is TRBJ1-1; matching of 6 bases hints at TRBD1 as the D gene. Sequencing used peripheral blood. This clonotype was obtained from a woman aged 70-85 years with COVID-19, enrolled during active disease. The nucleotides read TGTGCCAGCTCACCAAGACAGGCGAATAAGAACACTGAAGCTTTCTTT. Its protein is CASSPRQANKNTEAFF.